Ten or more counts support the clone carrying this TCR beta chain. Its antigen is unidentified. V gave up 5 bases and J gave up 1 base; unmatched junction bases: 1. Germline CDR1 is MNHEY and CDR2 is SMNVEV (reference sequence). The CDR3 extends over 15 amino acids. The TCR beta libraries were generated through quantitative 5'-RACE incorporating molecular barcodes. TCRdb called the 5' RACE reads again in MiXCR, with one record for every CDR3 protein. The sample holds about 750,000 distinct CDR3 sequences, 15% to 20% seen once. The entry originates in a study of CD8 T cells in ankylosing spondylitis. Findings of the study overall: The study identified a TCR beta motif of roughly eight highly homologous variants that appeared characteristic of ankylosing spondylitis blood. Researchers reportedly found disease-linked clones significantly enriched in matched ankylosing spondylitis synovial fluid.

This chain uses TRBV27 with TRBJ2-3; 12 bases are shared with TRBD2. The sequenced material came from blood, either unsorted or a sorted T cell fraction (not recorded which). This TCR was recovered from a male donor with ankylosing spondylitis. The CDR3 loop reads CASSRLAGGTDTQYF. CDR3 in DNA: TGTGCCAGCAGTAGACTAGCGGGAGGCACAGATACGCAGTATTTT.